These 10 T cell receptor beta chains came from one sample sequenced in a study of cytomegalovirus exposure and HLA in healthy donors (dated by TCRdb to the late 2010s). Library prep was done by the immunoSEQ multiplex PCR assay. The multiplex PCR relied on a mix of 60 forward primers for TCR Vbeta segments and 13 reverse primers for TCR Jbeta segments. TCRdb mirrors the immuneACCESS table, restricted to in-frame sequences. Some clones are absent from its copies; in checked studies, under half trace to an unresolved V gene, and the reason for the others is unknown. Here the sample has 100,000 to 150,000 clones; about 81% occur a single time. About 1.8% of the sample is taken by the ten largest. Sequenced input: PBMCs. These receptors were obtained from a man aged 35 to 55 in good health and CMV-seronegative.

The chain employs TRBV6-6 and TRBJ2-7, with TRBD2 identical over 7 bases. Germline assignment: CDR1 MNHNY and CDR2 SVGAGI (reference sequence). CDR3 length: 14 amino acids. The trim removed 5 bases at V and 2 bases at J, leaving 6 bases unmatched. CDR3 in amino acids: CASSQTGRAYEQYF. CDR3 coding DNA: TGTGCCAGCAGTCAGACTGGGAGGGCCTACGAGCAGTACTTC.

V is TRBV19 and J is TRBJ2-1; 7 nucleotides match TRBD1. Germline CDR1 and CDR2: LNHDA and SQIVND (reference sequence). CDR3 size: 15 residues. The J segment lost 0 bases and the V segment lost 5 bases, leaving 4 bases of the junction unmatched. This CDR3 is CASSYRDSSYNEQFF. The CDR3 DNA reads TGTGCCAGTAGTTACCGGGACAGCTCCTACAATGAGCAGTTCTTC.

This chain joins TRBV6-6 and TRBJ2-1, with a weak D call TRBD1 (5 bases). CDR1 and CDR2 from the germline V gene are MNHNY and SVGAGI (reference sequence). The CDR3 extends over 14 amino acids. V gave up 2 bases and J gave up 9 bases, with 14 bases separating them. Here the CDR3 reads CASSYGAGRGEQFF. The CDR3 DNA follows: TGTGCCAGCAGTTACGGGGCAGGAAGGGGTGAGCAGTTCTTC.

The chain combines TRBV4-1 with TRBJ1-4; D may be TRBD1 (5 bases). CDR1 is MGHRA and CDR2 is YSYEKL in the germline V gene. This CDR3 has 16 residues. The germline V and J ends were trimmed by 3 bases and 3 bases, with 14 bases remaining between them. CDR3: CASSQDTNPANEKLFF. CDR3 nucleotides: TGCGCCAGCAGCCAGGACACTAACCCGGCTAATGAAAAACTGTTTTTT.

The chain links TRBV5-1 to TRBJ1-1; no definite D call. The CDR3 is made up of 15 amino acids. Germline loops: CDR1 SGHRS, CDR2 YFSETQ. V was pared by 6 bases and J by 3 bases, with 18 bases between. The CDR3 coding sequence is TGCGCCAGCACCCCAGGAAGGGTCGGGGACACTGAAGCTTTCTTT. Translation: CASTPGRVGDTEAFF.

With regard to this clone: The junction departs from germline at one end; a sequencing error may be responsible. V is TRBV7-9 and J is TRBJ2-1; 10 positions agree with TRBD2. The CDR3 sequence is 15 residues long. CDR1 is SEHNR, CDR2 FQNEAQ, per germline (reference sequence). The CDR3 DNA follows: TGTTCCAGCAGCTGGCTAGCGGGAGATTCGAATGAGCAGTTCTTC. This sequence encodes CSSSWLAGDSNEQFF. Supplemented by reference TRBV7-9 and TRBJ2-1, the full variable domain reads DTGVSQNPRHKITKRGQNVTFRCDPISEHNRLYWYRQTLGQGPEFLTYFQNEAQLEKSRLLSDRFSAERPKGSFSTLEIQRTEQGDSAMYLCSSSWLAGDSNEQFFGPGTRLTVL.

This chain joins TRBV2 and TRBJ2-7; TRBD1 matches 8 bases. The CDR3 extends over 13 amino acids. After removal of 9 bases from V and 1 base from J, the junction contained 5 bases not matched to a gene. The germline gives CDR1 SNHLY, CDR2 FYNNEI. DNA for the CDR3: TGTGCCAGAGCAGGGGGCCGATCCTACGAGCAGTACTTC. Translating it yields CARAGGRSYEQYF.

A few counts support this clone. The rearrangement joins TRBV27 to TRBJ1-5; 7 bases align to TRBD1. Germline CDR1 reads MNHEY; CDR2 reads SMNVEV (reference sequence). Unmatched junction bases numbered 1, after V lost 3 bases and J lost 2 bases. This CDR3 is 14 amino acids long. The DNA of the CDR3 is TGTGCCAGCAGTTTCGGACAGGGCAATCAGCCCCAGCATTTT. This sequence encodes CASSFGQGNQPQHF.

The chain recombines TRBV25-1 with TRBJ2-2, with 8 positions matching TRBD1. V dropped 4 bases and J dropped 6; count of bases not matched to a gene: 1. In germline, CDR1 is MGHDK, CDR2 SYGVNS. The CDR3 sequence is 13 residues long. The CDR3 DNA reads as TGTGCCAGCAGTGGGACAGGGCCCGGGGAGCTGTTTTTT. It is translated as CASSGTGPGELFF.

V usage is TRBV30 and J usage is TRBJ1-5; 8 bases fit TRBD1. Per germline, CDR1 GTSNPN and CDR2 SVGIG (reference sequence). V lost 6 bases, J lost 3 bases, and 7 bases stayed unmatched. The CDR3 contains 14 residues. The CDR3 spells CACQPGGLNQPQHF. CDR3 bases: TGTGCCTGCCAACCAGGGGGCCTCAATCAGCCCCAGCATTTT. The complete variable domain, with remaining parts taken from reference TRBV30 and TRBJ1-5, reads SQTIHQWPATLVQPVGSPLSLECTVEGTSNPNLYWYRQAAGRGLQLLFYSVGIGQISSEVPQNLSASRPQDRQFILSSKKLLLSDSGFYLCACQPGGLNQPQHFGDGTRLSIL.